Listed below are T cell receptor beta chains from one sample, sequenced in a study of metastatic and nonmetastatic thyroid tumors. TCRdb re-processed the PCR reads through MiXCR. Here the sample spans around 23,000 clones, 20% to 25% being singletons. The sequenced sample consisted of blood. These TCRs come from a male donor with papillary thyroid cancer or a benign thyroid nodule (not recorded which). Some clones in this sample may be carry-over from other donors' samples. Each CDR3 is given with its conserved first and last residue. A D gene is named only where the DNA matches it firmly. Only part of the rows carry a size: once, few, many, or a class if the clone is expanded.

>many|TRBD1|TRBJ1-1|TRBV29-1
TGCAGCGCTATTAAAGGACAGGGACCCCCTGAAGCTTTCTTT
CSAIKGQGPPEAFF
>NA|TRBD2|TRBJ2-1|TRBV20-1
TGCAGTGCTCCCGGGACTAGCGGGAGAGATGAGCAGTTCTTC
CSAPGTSGRDEQFF
>many|NA|TRBJ2-1|TRBV6-4
TGTGCCAGCAGCGTGGACTCCAACAATGAGCAGTTCTTC
CASSVDSNNEQFF
>many|TRBD1|TRBJ1-1|TRBV20-1
TGCAGTGCTCCAGGGGGTAGTGACACTGAAGCTTTCTTT
CSAPGGSDTEAFF
>NA|NA|TRBJ1-2|TRBV6-1
TGTGCCAGCTGTCAGGTTTCGTTTGGCTACACCTTC
CASCQVSFGYTF
>many|TRBD1|TRBJ1-2|TRBV19
TGTGCCAGTAGTATTGGGGGACAGTCTCCTGGCTACACCTTC
CASSIGGQSPGYTF
>NA|NA|TRBJ1-1|TRBV30
TGTGCCTGGTCTTTGGGGGGAGTCATGAACACTGAAGCTTTCTTT
CAWSLGGVMNTEAFF
>NA|TRBD2|TRBJ2-2|TRBV11-3
TGTGCCAGCAATGGGGCGGGAGTATGGGAGCTGTTTTTT
CASNGAGVWELFF
>many|TRBD2|TRBJ2-3|TRBV18
TGTGCCAGCTCACCGGGGGGGACAGATACGCAGTATTTT
CASSPGGTDTQYF
>many|TRBD2|TRBJ2-2|TRBV12-3/TRBV12-4
TGTGCCAGCAGATCGGGACTATCGAACACCGGGGAGCTGTTTTTT
CASRSGLSNTGELFF
>many|NA|TRBJ2-3|TRBV9
TGTGCCAGCAGCGTAGACCAGGGGAGAGATACGCAGTATTTT
CASSVDQGRDTQYF